The 21 T cell receptor beta chains below all came from one sample that was sequenced in a study of response to subunit inactivated influenza vaccine. TCRdb reprocessed the RT-PCR reads via MiXCR and lists one record per CDR3 protein. This table holds under 950,000 distinct CDR3 sequences, 21% found once. The sequencing used PBMCs from blood, collected roughly 5 days after vaccination. The receptors shown here come from a man aged 45-65 years who received an inactivated influenza vaccine.

At least ten counts were recorded for this clonotype. The V call is TRBV2, the J call TRBJ2-1; D is unresolved. V was cut by 4 bases and J by 0 bases, with 13 bases left in between. This CDR3 comprises 16 residues. The germline gives CDR1 SNHLY, CDR2 FYNNEI. CDR3 sequence reads: CASSVERQSSYNEQFF. CDR3 in DNA: TGTGCCAGCAGTGTTGAGCGCCAGAGCTCCTACAATGAGCAGTTCTTC.

This rearrangement joins TRBV30 to TRBJ1-6; D might be TRBD1 (5 bases). Trimming removed 3 bases from V and 7 bases from J, with 13 bases in between. CDR3 length: 14 residues. Germline CDR1 and CDR2: GTSNPN and SVGIG (reference sequence). The CDR3 sequence is CAWRQPGRNSPLHF. The CDR3 DNA is TGTGCCTGGAGACAGCCGGGACGGAATTCACCCCTCCACTTT.

The genes are TRBV25-1 and TRBJ2-7, with 15 bases identical to TRBD2. The CDR3 length is 19 residues. Looked up from germline, CDR1 is MGHDK and CDR2 is SYGVNS. V lost 6 bases to trimming and J lost 6 bases; unmatched junction nucleotides: 18. CDR3 nucleotides: TGTGCCAGCAGGGGGACGGCCGGACTAGCGGGAGGGCCAGGCCTCGAGCAGTACTTC. Its protein product is CASRGTAGLAGGPGLEQYF.

J is TRBJ2-1 and V is TRBV6-2 or TRBV6-3; the D gene could be TRBD1 or TRBD2 (6 bases each). V was cut by 6 bases and J by 8 bases, with 11 bases left in between. The CDR3 covers 12 residues. Germline V lookup: CDR1 MNHEY, CDR2 SVGEGT. This CDR3 is CASSWGAYEQFF. The DNA of the CDR3 is TGTGCCAGCAGCTGGGGGGCTTATGAGCAGTTCTTC.

This chain links TRBV20-1 with TRBJ2-3; TRBD2 agrees at 7 bases. The junction had 12 bases not matched to a gene; V was cut back by 2 bases and J by 4 bases. The CDR3 has 16 residues. CDR1 is DFQATT, CDR2 SNEGSKA, per germline (reference sequence). The CDR3 bases are TGCAGTGCTAGACCATATGACTACCGGGGGGCAGATACGCAGTATTTT. Its protein product is CSARPYDYRGADTQYF.

The rearrangement joins TRBV18 to TRBJ2-2; D gene ambiguous. The germline V and J ends were trimmed by 6 bases and 0 bases, with 8 bases remaining between them. Germline CDR1 is KGHSH and CDR2 is LQKENI. CDR3 size: 14 residues. CDR3: CASSPPPNTGELFF. The CDR3 coding sequence is TGTGCCAGCTCGCCCCCGCCGAACACCGGGGAGCTGTTTTTT.

V gene TRBV12-2 combines with J gene TRBJ2-1; TRBD2 is the table's D call, not checked against the DNA. TRBV12-2 corresponds to a pseudogene. The CDR3 spans 18 residues. The CDR3 loop reads CASRLALRVGGVDNEQFF. The DNA for the CDR3 is TGTGCAAGTCGCTTAGCGTTGAGGGTAGGCGGGGTGGACAATGAGCAGTTCTTC.

Many counts were recorded for this clonotype. The V gene is TRBV11-1, the J gene TRBJ2-5; perhaps D is TRBD1 or TRBD2 (6 bases each). Per the germline V gene, CDR1 is SGHAT and CDR2 is FQDESV (reference sequence). The CDR3 spans 15 residues. V lost 5 bases and J lost 0, with 13 bases in between. Written as DNA, the CDR3 is TGTGCCAGCAGCCGGGGGACACTACACCAAGAGACCCAGTACTTC. This encodes CASSRGTLHQETQYF. Full variable domain (rest looked up from reference TRBV11-1 and TRBJ2-5): EAEVAQSPRYKITEKSQAVAFWCDPISGHATLYWYRQILGQGPELLVQFQDESVVDDSQLPKDRFSAERLKGVDSTLKIQPAELGDSAMYLCASSRGTLHQETQYFGPGTRLLVL.

This clonotype was counted a few times. The CDR3: CAISESPGAAYEQYF. In DNA, the CDR3 is TGTGCCATCAGTGAGTCCCCGGGGGCGGCCTACGAGCAGTACTTC. The chain uses TRBV10-3 and TRBJ2-7; the D gene could be TRBD1 or TRBD2 (6 bases each). Germline V gene sequence: CDR1 ENHRY, CDR2 SYGVKD. This CDR3 has 15 residues. The V gene lost 0 bases and the J gene lost 2 bases, with 11 bases spanning the gap.

The genes are TRBV5-6 and TRBJ2-3; D is uncertain. Trimming shortened V by 6 bases and J by 10 bases, and 12 bases separated the two germline ends. The CDR3 contains 11 residues. Germline V gene lookup returns CDR1 SGHDT and CDR2 YYEEEE. The CDR3 loop is CASTTGRAQYF. The CDR3 DNA follows: TGTGCCAGCACCACTGGTAGGGCGCAGTATTTT.

This rearrangement joins TRBV6-1 to TRBJ1-2, with a tentative D call TRBD1 (5 bases). Deletions cut 6 bases from V and 3 bases from J, with 11 bases between. Looked up from germline, CDR1 is MNHNS and CDR2 is SASEGT. CDR3 length: 13 amino acids. The CDR3 protein is CASRGTVDYGYTF. As DNA, the CDR3 is TGTGCCAGCAGAGGGACGGTCGACTATGGCTACACCTTC.

The chain recombines TRBV20-1 with TRBJ2-7, with TRBD2 matching 12 bases. The ends lost 6 bases at V and 6 bases at J; junction bases unmatched: 9. The germline CDR1 and CDR2 sequences are DFQATT and SNEGSKA (reference sequence). The CDR3 runs 14 residues. The CDR3 region is CSATGLAGLREQYF. The CDR3 DNA follows: TGCAGTGCCACCGGACTAGCGGGATTACGCGAGCAGTACTTC.

In its sample, this clonotype was seen once. This rearrangement joins TRBV2 to TRBJ2-7, with D unresolved. V was pared by 5 bases and J by 5 bases, with 7 bases between. CDR1 is SNHLY, CDR2 FYNNEI, per germline. This CDR3 has 11 residues. The CDR3 here is CASSSRNEQYF. As DNA, the CDR3 is TGTGCCAGCAGTTCAAGGAACGAGCAGTACTTC.

This clonotype has just a few counts. The CDR3 protein is CASSWAGTTANTEAFF. The CDR3 region has the DNA TGTGCCAGCAGCTGGGCAGGGACAACGGCGAACACTGAAGCTTTCTTT. This rearrangement joins TRBV11-2 to TRBJ1-1, with D possibly matching TRBD1 (6 bases). The ends were cut back, 4 bases at V and 1 base at J, with 16 bases in the middle. This CDR3 spans 16 amino acids. Germline V CDR1 and CDR2: SGHAT, FQNNGV. Filled out from reference TRBV11-2 and TRBJ1-1, the complete variable domain reads EAGVAQSPRYKIIEKRQSVAFWCNPISGHATLYWYQQILGQGPKLLIQFQNNGVVDDSQLPKDRFSAERLKGVDSTLKIQPAKLEDSAVYLCASSWAGTTANTEAFFGQGTRLTVV.

V is TRBV7-9 and J is TRBJ2-7, with D possibly TRBD2 on 5 matching bases. CDR1 and CDR2 from the germline V gene are SEHNR and FQNEAQ (reference sequence). Between the trimmed V and J ends, which lost 0 bases and 2 bases, there was a span of 8 bases. CDR3 length equals 14 residues. In DNA form, the CDR3 reads TGTGCCAGCAGCTTAGCAGGACTGACCTACGAGCAGTACTTC. It encodes CASSLAGLTYEQYF.

In this sample, this clonotype turned up a few times. The J gene is TRBJ2-3, the V gene TRBV9, with D unresolved. CDR3 length equals 17 residues. V was cut by 1 base and J by 1 base, with 16 bases left in between. Looked up from germline, CDR1 is SGDLS and CDR2 is YYNGEE. In DNA, the CDR3 is TGTGCCAGCAGCGTAACCCGGACCCCCTCTGGCACAGATACGCAGTATTTT. Its translation is CASSVTRTPSGTDTQYF.

The J gene is TRBJ2-2, the V gene TRBV7-6; 11 bases align to TRBD2. Germline lookup yields CDR1 SGHVS and CDR2 FNYEAQ. The CDR3 is 20 residues long. J gave up 4 bases and V 5 bases, and 18 bases lay outside the gene matches. Written as DNA, the CDR3 is TGTGCCAGCAGCCGGGGGGGGCTAGCGGGAGGCCTGATTTTCACCGGGGAGCTGTTTTTT. Residues: CASSRGGLAGGLIFTGELFF.

V gene TRBV7-2 combines with J gene TRBJ2-2; no definite D call. V was shortened by 1 base and J by 0 bases, with 9 bases between the two germline ends. The CDR3 spans 16 residues. Germline CDR1 is SGHTA and CDR2 is FQGNSA. The CDR3 sequence is CASSLVPATNTGELFF. DNA of the CDR3: TGTGCCAGCAGCTTAGTTCCGGCGACGAACACCGGGGAGCTGTTTTTT.

This clonotype showed up just a few times. The chain combines TRBV4-3 with TRBJ2-7; D is ambiguous. This CDR3 is built from 13 residues. CDR1 and CDR2 from the germline V gene are LGHNA and YSLEER. Trimming took off 2 bases at V and 7 bases at J, with 12 bases between the two ends. CDR3 residues: CASSQTLGWEQYF. CDR3 sequence (DNA): TGCGCCAGCAGCCAAACCTTAGGCTGGGAGCAGTACTTC.

The sample holds a few counts of this clonotype. The chain combines TRBV5-1 with TRBJ2-2; 9 bases line up with TRBD2. This CDR3 comprises 15 residues. The germline V gene has CDR1 SGHRS and CDR2 YFSETQ. The J segment lost 3 bases and the V segment lost 4 bases, leaving 4 bases of the junction unmatched. CDR3 bases: TGCGCCAGCAGCCGTAGCGGGGGTGACACCGGGGAGCTGTTTTTT. This encodes CASSRSGGDTGELFF.

A few counts support this clonotype. The chain joins TRBV10-3 to TRBJ2-1; D remains ambiguous. Germline assignment: CDR1 ENHRY and CDR2 SYGVKD. Trimming pared 2 bases from V and 9 bases from J, leaving 8 bases between. The CDR3 is 12 amino acids. This CDR3 reads CAISERPFEQFF. In nucleotides, the CDR3 is TGTGCCATCAGTGAGCGCCCATTTGAGCAGTTCTTC.